These 27 T cell receptor beta chains were sequenced from one sample in a study of radiotherapy plus CTLA-4 blockade in lung cancer (dated by TCRdb to 2016 to 2019). The method behind the library was the immunoSEQ multiplex PCR assay. As stored in TCRdb, this immuneACCESS dataset retains in-frame rearrangements with V and J assigned. A fraction of the clones does not appear; measured against another copy, unresolved V genes explain less than half of the discrepancy, and the remainder lacks a known reason. The sample profile shows about 97,000 clones; about four fifths of them were found once. 2.8% of the sample is in the top ten clones. The specimen was peripheral blood, collected from a patient treated with radiotherapy plus ipilimumab. Receptor source: a human donor with non-small cell lung cancer who had a partial response to radiotherapy plus ipilimumab. Some clones in this sample may be carry-over from other donors' samples.

The chain has TRBV7-3 and TRBJ2-3; 7 bases agree with TRBD2. This CDR3 has 14 amino acids. Trimming took 5 bases from V and 2 from J; bases not matched to a gene: 4. Looked up from germline, CDR1 is SGHTA and CDR2 is FQGTGA. The CDR3 DNA reads as TGTGCCAGCAGCAAGGGACTAAACACAGATACGCAGTATTTT. Translated: CASSKGLNTDTQYF.

This chain joins TRBV29-1 and TRBJ1-2; perhaps TRBD1 as D (6 bases). V lost 1 base and J 3 bases, leaving 12 bases between the germline ends. Germline V gives CDR1 SQVTM, CDR2 ANQGSEA. CDR3 length: 14 amino acids. CDR3 nucleotide sequence: TGCAGCGTTGAAGGGGGGCCGGCTCACTATGGCTACACCTTC. Protein sequence: CSVEGGPAHYGYTF.

The chain uses TRBV9 and TRBJ2-1; 10 bases map to TRBD1. V trimming: 7 bases; J trimming: 12 bases; junction bases outside the gene matches: 10. Germline-derived CDR1 and CDR2 are SGDLS and YYNGEE. The CDR3 runs 13 residues. Written as DNA, the CDR3 is TGTGCCAGCGGGACAGGGGATGGGTTCGGGCAGTTCTTC. Translating gives CASGTGDGFGQFF.

The gene calls are TRBV28 and TRBJ1-6; TRBD1 might be the D (6 bases). The CDR3 covers 13 residues. Germline CDR1 MDHEN, CDR2 SYDVKM. V was trimmed by 8 bases and J by 7 bases, leaving 12 bases between them. The CDR3 DNA reads TGTGCCAGCGTAGGACAGCCAAATTCACCCCTCCACTTT. Protein: CASVGQPNSPLHF.

The gene calls are TRBV28 and TRBJ2-5; 12 bases agree with TRBD1. The end of the DNA fits TRBJ2-7 better, so the J call may be wrong. The CDR3 has 16 amino acids. Germline loops: CDR1 MDHEN, CDR2 SYDVKM. CDR3 region: CASSLGGQGALNEQYF. In nucleotides, the CDR3 is TGTGCCAGCAGTTTAGGGGGACAGGGGGCTTTGAACGAGCAGTACTTC.

This chain uses TRBV10-1 with TRBJ2-5; 8 positions agree with TRBD1. V lost 1 base, J lost 0 bases, and 4 bases stayed unmatched. Germline CDR1 is WNHNN and CDR2 is SYGVQD (reference sequence). This CDR3 is built from 16 residues. The CDR3 is CASSELTGQDQETQYF. The DNA for the CDR3 is TGCGCCAGCAGTGAGTTAACGGGACAGGACCAAGAGACCCAGTACTTC.

In its sample, this clone was seen a few times. The CDR3 region has the DNA TGTGCCAGCAGTTACGTAGGCGGGAGCTCCTACGAGCAGTACTTC. Translated: CASSYVGGSSYEQYF. J is TRBJ2-7 and V is TRBV6-5, with 7 bases matching TRBD2. The CDR3 has 15 amino acids. Trimming at V came to 2 bases and at J to 0 bases, leaving 4 bases not matched to a gene. The germline gives CDR1 MNHEY, CDR2 SVGAGI.

The chain recombines TRBV5-1 with TRBJ2-3, with 11 bases aligning to TRBD2. The germline gives CDR1 SGHRS, CDR2 YFSETQ. The CDR3 spans 16 residues. The junction had 6 bases not matched to a gene; V was cut back by 3 bases and J by 3 bases. The CDR3 loop is CASSSLLAGATDTQYF. The CDR3 coding sequence is TGCGCCAGCAGCTCACTACTAGCGGGAGCAACAGATACGCAGTATTTT.

V and J are TRBV7-9 and TRBJ1-5; D is unclear. V was clipped by 4 bases and J by 2 bases, with 3 bases between them. CDR1 SEHNR and CDR2 FQNEAQ come from the germline V gene (reference sequence). The CDR3 covers 12 residues. The CDR3 sequence is CASSSGNQPQHF. The CDR3 bases are TGTGCCAGCAGCTCCGGCAATCAGCCCCAGCATTTT.

The rearrangement joins TRBV27 to TRBJ1-5; D call uncertain. Germline CDR1 MNHEY, CDR2 SMNVEV (reference sequence). The ends were cut back, 10 bases at V and 3 bases at J, with 7 bases in the middle. CDR3 length: 11 residues. The CDR3 nucleotides read TGTGCCACCGGAGACAATCAGCCCCAGCATTTT. Translating gives CATGDNQPQHF.

This clone was found a few times. The V gene is TRBV28, the J gene TRBJ2-1; TRBD2 might be the D (6 bases). The CDR3 sequence is 15 residues long. Germline assignment: CDR1 MDHEN and CDR2 SYDVKM. The V end was cut by 6 bases, the J end by 5 bases, with 17 bases between. The CDR3 protein is CASSLPGSRNNEQFF. The CDR3 nucleotides read TGTGCCAGCAGCCTTCCCGGGAGTCGGAACAATGAGCAGTTCTTC.

This clone was seen a handful of times. The rearrangement links TRBV9 to TRBJ2-1; 12 bases line up with TRBD2. In germline, CDR1 is SGDLS, CDR2 YYNGEE. V lost 3 bases, J lost 2 bases, and 3 bases stayed unmatched. The CDR3 runs 16 residues. CDR3 region: CASSGRLAGAYNEQFF. In nucleotides, the CDR3 is TGTGCCAGCAGCGGCCGACTAGCGGGGGCCTACAATGAGCAGTTCTTC.

The chain joins TRBV20-1 to TRBJ2-5; the D is unclear. Gene TRBJ2-7 matches the end of the DNA better, so the J call may be wrong. CDR3 length equals 11 residues. The germline V gene has CDR1 DFQATT and CDR2 SNEGSKA (reference sequence). CDR3 in DNA: TGCAGTGCTAGGGGTAGCTACGAGCAGTACTTC. This translates into CSARGSYEQYF.

The J gene is TRBJ1-5, the V gene TRBV15, with D perhaps TRBD1 (5 bases). Trimming removed 2 bases at V and 2 bases at J, with 16 bases between. The CDR3 length is 17 residues. Germline V gene sequence: CDR1 LNHNV, CDR2 YYDKDF (reference sequence). The CDR3 spells CATSRRFTRVGNQPQHF. The CDR3 DNA reads as TGTGCCACCAGCAGAAGGTTCACCAGGGTTGGCAATCAGCCCCAGCATTTT.

This clone was observed a handful of times. CDR3 coding DNA: TGTGCCAGCCATCCAGGGGCAAGGGGTAATGAAAAACTGTTTTTT. Encoded protein: CASHPGARGNEKLFF. The rearrangement links TRBV19 to TRBJ1-4, with D possibly TRBD1 on 6 matching bases. This CDR3 is built from 15 residues. CDR1 and CDR2 from the germline V gene are LNHDA and SQIVND (reference sequence). V lost 9 bases and J lost 4, with 18 bases in between. Combining the CDR3 with reference TRBV19 and TRBJ1-4 gives the whole variable domain DGGITQSPKYLFRKEGQNVTLSCEQNLNHDAMYWYRQDPGQGLRLIYYSQIVNDFQKGDIAEGYSVSREKKESFPLTVTSAQKNPTAFYLCASHPGARGNEKLFFGSGTQLSVL.

This chain joins TRBV5-1 and TRBJ2-5, with D unresolved. The V end was cut by 2 bases, the J end by 5 bases, with 10 bases between. Germline values: CDR1 SGHRS, CDR2 YFSETQ. The CDR3 is 13 residues long. This CDR3 reads CASSLQLSETQYF. The CDR3 DNA reads as TGCGCCAGCAGCTTACAGCTGTCGGAGACCCAGTACTTC.

This chain connects TRBV15 to TRBJ2-7; 7 bases map to TRBD2. CDR3 length: 17 amino acids. Germline V gene sequence: CDR1 LNHNV, CDR2 YYDKDF (reference sequence). The V and J ends lost 1 base and 1 base, in that order; junction bases with no gene match: 10. The CDR3 spells CATSRVPGGRQSYEQYF. CDR3 nucleotide sequence: TGTGCCACCAGCAGAGTCCCGGGGGGACGACAGTCCTACGAGCAGTACTTC. Looking up the rest from reference TRBV15 and TRBJ2-7 gives the full variable domain: DAMVIQNPRYQVTQFGKPVTLSCSQTLNHNVMYWYQQKSSQAPKLLFHYYDKDFNNEADTPDNFQSRRPNTSFCFLDIRSPGLGDTAMYLCATSRVPGGRQSYEQYFGPGTRLTVT.

CDR3 sequence: CASVRASGAYNEQFF. The DNA for the CDR3 is TGTGCCAGCGTAAGGGCGAGCGGGGCATACAATGAGCAGTTCTTC. The chain couples TRBV7-2 to TRBJ2-1; 7 bases map to TRBD2. V shed 8 bases, J shed 4 bases, and the junction held 11 bases outside the gene matches. There are 15 residues in the CDR3. Looked up from germline, CDR1 is SGHTA and CDR2 is FQGNSA. Full variable domain (remainder filled in from reference TRBV7-2 and TRBJ2-1): GAGVSQSPSNKVTEKGKDVELRCDPISGHTALYWYRQSLGQGLEFLIYFQGNSAPDKSGLPSDRFSAERTGGSVSTLTIQRTQQEDSAVYLCASVRASGAYNEQFFGPGTRLTVL.

The chain has TRBV28 and TRBJ2-5, with a tentative D call TRBD2 (8 bases). The CDR3 is made up of 17 amino acids. Trimming took off 2 bases at V and 4 bases at J, with 20 bases between the two ends. CDR1 and CDR2 from the germline V gene are MDHEN and SYDVKM. In DNA form, the CDR3 reads TGTGCCAGCAGTTTAGGGAGAGGGGGCCGGGGGGGAGAGACCCAGTACTTC. This translates into CASSLGRGGRGGETQYF.

This clone was picked up one time. V gene TRBV7-2 combines with J gene TRBJ1-3; 8 bases agree with TRBD1. The germline V gene encodes CDR1 SGHTA and CDR2 FQGNSA. The CDR3 length is 16 residues. The ends lost 5 bases at V and 0 bases at J; junction bases unmatched: 6. The CDR3 protein is CASSPQTGASGNTIYF. In DNA, the CDR3 is TGTGCCAGCAGCCCACAGACAGGGGCCTCTGGAAACACCATATATTTT.

In this sample, this clone turned up a few times. J is TRBJ2-4 and V is TRBV7-8; TRBD2 agrees at 12 bases. Germline assignment: CDR1 SGHVS and CDR2 FQNEAQ. V lost 4 bases to trimming and J lost 0 bases; unmatched junction nucleotides: 10. The CDR3 consists of 19 residues. This chain's CDR3 is CASSSLTSGSTLAKNIQYF. In DNA form, the CDR3 reads TGTGCCAGCAGCTCTTTGACTAGCGGGAGTACCCTAGCCAAAAACATTCAGTACTTC.

A few counts support this clone. This rearrangement joins TRBV10-3 to TRBJ2-7; weak D call: TRBD2 (7 bases). V lost 3 bases, J lost 6 bases, and 15 bases lay in between. In germline, CDR1 is ENHRY, CDR2 SYGVKD. This CDR3 comprises 14 residues. Here the CDR3 DNA reads TGTGCCATCAGTGAAAGGGGGAGGGCCCGCGAGCAGTACTTC. This encodes CAISERGRAREQYF.

This chain joins TRBV4-2 and TRBJ1-4; a possible D gene is TRBD1 (5 bases). In germline, CDR1 is LGHNA, CDR2 YNFKEQ. The CDR3 length is 18 residues. With 2 bases removed from V and 0 bases from J, the gap between germline ends came to 16 bases. The CDR3 protein is CASSQNRDGTATNEKLFF. The CDR3, as DNA: TGTGCCAGCAGCCAAAACCGGGACGGGACTGCAACTAATGAAAAACTGTTTTTT.

The J gene is TRBJ2-6, the V gene TRBV5-4; D remains ambiguous. V was cut by 4 bases and J by 3 bases, with 20 bases left in between. Germline assignment: CDR1 SGHNT and CDR2 YYREEE (reference sequence). This CDR3 has 18 amino acids. CDR3: CASSAELGIRVGANVLTF. DNA for the CDR3: TGTGCCAGCAGCGCGGAGCTCGGCATACGGGTTGGGGCCAACGTCCTGACTTTC.

The gene calls are TRBV15 and TRBJ1-3; D uncertain. V was trimmed by 1 base and J by 0 bases, leaving 4 bases between them. Germline loops: CDR1 LNHNV, CDR2 YYDKDF (reference sequence). This CDR3 contains 14 residues. CDR3 amino acids: CATSRAVSGNTIYF. The DNA of the CDR3 is TGTGCCACCAGCAGAGCGGTCTCTGGAAACACCATATATTTT. Based on the CDR3 plus reference TRBV15 and TRBJ1-3, the full variable domain is DAMVIQNPRYQVTQFGKPVTLSCSQTLNHNVMYWYQQKSSQAPKLLFHYYDKDFNNEADTPDNFQSRRPNTSFCFLDIRSPGLGDTAMYLCATSRAVSGNTIYFGEGSWLTVV.

The chain carries TRBV9 and TRBJ2-5, with TRBD2 identical over 14 bases. Germline V gene lookup returns CDR1 SGDLS and CDR2 YYNGEE. J gave up 5 bases and V 0 bases, and 6 bases lay outside the gene matches. The length of the CDR3 is 17 residues. The CDR3 is CASSVGTSGGPGETQYF. The CDR3 DNA reads as TGTGCCAGCAGCGTAGGGACTAGCGGGGGGCCAGGGGAGACCCAGTACTTC.

The table lists this clone with a few counts. CDR3 nucleotide sequence: TGTGCCAGTAGTATTAGGTTGGACAGGGTGTACACCGGGGAGCTGTTTTTT. Translating it yields CASSIRLDRVYTGELFF. The gene calls are TRBV19 and TRBJ2-2; 8 nucleotides line up with TRBD1. Germline trimming cut 3 bases from V and 3 bases from J; bases unmatched to any gene: 9. CDR3 length: 17 residues. CDR1 is LNHDA, CDR2 SQIVND, per germline (reference sequence).